This T cell receptor (beta chain) comes out of a study of shared clonotypes between healthy human individuals. Generated by immunoSEQ multiplex PCR, the TCRdb table keeps only in-frame clones and is missing some. Here the sample spans about 1,800,000 clones, over 85% being singletons. This CDR3 has 16 amino acids. The germline V gene encodes CDR1 MNHEY and CDR2 SMNVEV (reference sequence). Trimming took 3 bases from V and 2 from J, leaving 14 bases between them. The naive CD8 population came from CD45RO-negative cells selected for CCR7, without terminally differentiated effector memory CD45RA+ cells.

This receptor was taken from a man aged 18 to 29 in good health. Material: naive CD8+ T cells sorted from blood. This rearrangement joins TRBV27 to TRBJ2-1, with D maybe TRBD2 (7 bases). The CDR3 loop reads CASSFFGGPPYNEQFF. CDR3 in DNA: TGTGCCAGCAGTTTTTTCGGGGGGCCCCCCTACAATGAGCAGTTCTTC.